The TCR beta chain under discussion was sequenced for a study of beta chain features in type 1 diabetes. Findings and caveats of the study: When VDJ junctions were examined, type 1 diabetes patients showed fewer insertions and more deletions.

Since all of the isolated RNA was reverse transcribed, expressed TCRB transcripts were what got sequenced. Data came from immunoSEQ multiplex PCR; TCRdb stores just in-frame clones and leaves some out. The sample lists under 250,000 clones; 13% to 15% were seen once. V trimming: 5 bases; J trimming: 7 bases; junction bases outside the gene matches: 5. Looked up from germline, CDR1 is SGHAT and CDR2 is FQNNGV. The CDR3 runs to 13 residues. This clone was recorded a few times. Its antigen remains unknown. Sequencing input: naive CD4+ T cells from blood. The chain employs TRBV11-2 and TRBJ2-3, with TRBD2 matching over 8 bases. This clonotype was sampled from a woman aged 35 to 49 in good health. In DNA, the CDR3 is TGTGCCAGCAGCACGGGACTAGTAAATACGCAGTATTTT. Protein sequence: CASSTGLVNTQYF.